The 26 T cell receptor beta chains listed next were all sequenced from one sample in a study of CD8 T cells in ankylosing spondylitis. Findings and caveats of the study: Ankylosing spondylitis blood seemed to carry a telltale TCR beta motif made of roughly 8 highly homologous variants.

These receptors have no identified antigens. Via MiXCR, TCRdb re-called the 5' RACE reads, giving one row per CDR3 protein. The table lists about 500,000 distinct CDR3 sequences, approximately 5.3% of them singletons. Sample: blood, either unsorted or a sorted T cell fraction (not recorded which). The receptors were gathered from a male donor with ankylosing spondylitis.

The table lists this clonotype with many counts. The chain uses TRBV7-3 and TRBJ2-2; D is unclear. V lost 7 bases and J lost 5, with 2 bases in between. The CDR3 has 10 residues. The germline V gene encodes CDR1 SGHTA and CDR2 FQGTGA. CDR3 in amino acids: CASKTGELFF. Written as DNA, the CDR3 is TGTGCCAGCAAGACCGGGGAGCTGTTTTTT. Filled out from reference TRBV7-3 and TRBJ2-2, the complete variable domain reads GAGVSQTPSNKVTEKGKYVELRCDPISGHTALYWYRQSLGQGPEFLIYFQGTGAADDSGLPNDRFFAVRPEGSVSTLKIQRTERGDSAVYLCASKTGELFFGEGSRLTVL.

At least ten counts were recorded for this clonotype. The J gene is TRBJ2-3, the V gene TRBV4-3, with unresolved D. The V gene lost 0 bases and the J gene lost 2 bases, with 15 bases spanning the gap. The CDR3 is made up of 17 amino acids. Germline V gene sequence: CDR1 LGHNA, CDR2 YSLEER. DNA for the CDR3: TGCGCCAGCAGCCAAGATATGAGACTCACACTCACAGATACGCAGTATTTT. It is translated as CASSQDMRLTLTDTQYF.

In this sample, this clonotype turned up a few times. The V and J genes are TRBV4-2 and TRBJ2-3; D gene unclear. This CDR3 is built from 16 residues. Germline-derived CDR1 and CDR2 are LGHNA and YNFKEQ. Trimming removed 0 bases from V and 3 bases from J, with 13 bases in between. CDR3 nucleotide sequence: TGTGCCAGCAGCCAAGACCCCCAGCGTCAAACAGATACGCAGTATTTT. Translated, it gives CASSQDPQRQTDTQYF.

This clonotype was counted only a few times. The V gene is TRBV4-3, the J gene TRBJ2-1; D remains unclear. V lost 4 bases and J lost 3, with 10 bases in between. CDR3 length equals 14 residues. CDR1 is LGHNA and CDR2 is YSLEER in the germline V gene. Written as DNA, the CDR3 is TGCGCCAGCAGCCGAACAAGGGTCTACAATGAGCAGTTCTTC. It codes for CASSRTRVYNEQFF.

This clonotype was seen at least ten times. The J gene is TRBJ2-1, the V gene TRBV5-4; D might be TRBD2 (6 bases). Germline CDR1 reads SGHNT; CDR2 reads YYREEE (reference sequence). Trimming took off 0 bases at V and 9 bases at J, with 19 bases between the two ends. This CDR3 is 16 amino acids long. For the CDR3, the DNA is TGTGCCAGCAGCTTGGAATGGTTCGGGGGAACAAGTGAGCAGTTCTTC. Translating it yields CASSLEWFGGTSEQFF.

Many counts were recorded for this clonotype. The junction departs from germline at one end; a sequencing error may be responsible. The gene calls are TRBV20-1 and TRBJ2-1; TRBD2 agrees at 8 bases. Germline loops: CDR1 DFQATT, CDR2 SNEGSKA (reference sequence). The CDR3 runs to 15 residues. CDR3 loop: CSARGREGRGYEQFF. CDR3 bases: TGCAGTGCCAGAGGACGGGAGGGCCGAGGGTATGAGCAGTTCTTC.

There are many counts of this clonotype. The chain joins TRBV5-1 to TRBJ1-4; D is undetermined. The CDR3 is 13 residues long. Per germline, CDR1 SGHRS and CDR2 YFSETQ. V was pared by 0 bases and J by 6 bases, with 6 bases between. The CDR3 sequence is CASSLASDEKLFF. CDR3 bases: TGCGCCAGCAGCTTGGCCTCGGATGAAAAACTGTTTTTT.

The chain employs TRBV14 and TRBJ2-1; D is perhaps TRBD1 or TRBD2 (5 bases each). The CDR3 contains 14 residues. Per the germline V gene, CDR1 is SGHDN and CDR2 is FVKESK. With 4 bases removed from V and 12 bases from J, the gap between germline ends came to 19 bases. CDR3 nucleotides: TGTGCCAGCAGCCCAGGGTGGAACTCGGAGGTGCAGTTCTTC. Its translation: CASSPGWNSEVQFF.

The table lists this clonotype with many counts. The genes are TRBV28 and TRBJ1-1; D call uncertain. The CDR3 runs 10 residues. Germline V gives CDR1 MDHEN, CDR2 SYDVKM. Trimming cost V 11 bases and J 5 bases, with 9 bases left between them. CDR3 DNA sequence: TGTGCCGTCGCCGGGACTGAAGCTTTCTTT. Its protein product is CAVAGTEAFF.

This clonotype was found many times. The V call is TRBV4-2, the J call TRBJ1-5; D is uncertain. There are 13 residues in the CDR3. Trimming pared 1 base from V and 2 bases from J, leaving 3 bases between. Germline V gives CDR1 LGHNA, CDR2 YNFKEQ. The CDR3 nucleotides read TGTGCCAGCAGCCAAGTTGGCAATCAGCCCCAGCATTTT. Its translation is CASSQVGNQPQHF.

Concerning this clonotype: A single base separates this from a much larger clone, so it may be a read error. V is TRBV12-3 or TRBV12-4 and J is TRBJ2-2; 9 bases fit TRBD2. CDR3 length: 16 residues. CDR3 amino acids: CPSSLALAGYSGELFF. The CDR3 DNA follows: TGTCCCAGCAGTTTGGCTCTAGCGGGATACAGCGGGGAGCTGTTTTTT.

Ten or more counts support this clonotype. The chain links TRBV7-9 to TRBJ2-2; 8 nucleotides match TRBD1. Germline values: CDR1 SEHNR, CDR2 FQNEAQ (reference sequence). The CDR3 contains 15 residues. After removal of 6 bases from V and 5 bases from J, the junction contained 8 bases not matched to a gene. The CDR3 region is CASSFRTGSTGELFF. DNA for the CDR3: TGTGCCAGCAGTTTCCGGACAGGGTCAACCGGGGAGCTGTTTTTT.

In its sample, this clonotype was seen once. The chain employs TRBV5-6 and TRBJ1-2; weak D call: TRBD1 (5 bases). Trimming left V 9 bases short and J 8 bases short, with 26 bases between. This CDR3 has 15 residues. Germline V gene sequence: CDR1 SGHDT, CDR2 YYEEEE. The CDR3 nucleotides are TGTGCCATCGGCCCCGGACCCCACAGGCTGGAGGGCTACACCTTC. Encoded protein: CAIGPGPHRLEGYTF.

The V and J genes are TRBV20-1 and TRBJ2-5; TRBD2 agrees at 10 bases. Trimming took 1 base from V and 0 from J; bases not matched to a gene: 8. Germline CDR1 is DFQATT and CDR2 is SNEGSKA (reference sequence). CDR3 length equals 17 residues. CDR3 amino acids: CSARVGLAGAYQETQYF. Here the CDR3 DNA reads TGCAGTGCTAGAGTAGGGCTAGCGGGAGCCTACCAAGAGACCCAGTACTTC.

This clonotype showed up many times. V gene TRBV28 combines with J gene TRBJ2-7; no clear D. Trimming stripped 5 bases from V and 0 bases from J, with 11 bases between. Germline V CDR1 and CDR2: MDHEN, SYDVKM. CDR3 size: 14 residues. CDR3: CASSPSVPSYEQYF. CDR3 in DNA: TGTGCCAGCAGTCCCTCAGTCCCCTCCTACGAGCAGTACTTC.

This clonotype was observed a handful of times. V is TRBV7-2 and J is TRBJ2-7; D is undetermined. The germline V and J ends were trimmed by 5 bases and 4 bases, with 15 bases remaining between them. This CDR3 contains 14 residues. Germline V gene lookup returns CDR1 SGHTA and CDR2 FQGNSA. CDR3 DNA sequence: TGTGCCAGCAGCCCCCGGTACCATACTTACGAGCAGTACTTC. The encoded protein is CASSPRYHTYEQYF. Combining the CDR3 with reference TRBV7-2 and TRBJ2-7 gives the whole variable domain GAGVSQSPSNKVTEKGKDVELRCDPISGHTALYWYRQSLGQGLEFLIYFQGNSAPDKSGLPSDRFSAERTGGSVSTLTIQRTQQEDSAVYLCASSPRYHTYEQYFGPGTRLTVT.

Many counts were recorded for this clonotype. J is TRBJ2-1 and V is TRBV6-5; D may be TRBD1 (7 bases). V was pared by 5 bases and J by 9 bases, with 29 bases between. The CDR3 extends over 18 amino acids. Per germline, CDR1 MNHEY and CDR2 SVGAGI. The CDR3 sequence: CASSLRGVPDREDGEQFF. The CDR3 region has the DNA TGTGCCAGCAGTCTACGGGGAGTGCCCGACAGGGAGGACGGTGAGCAGTTCTTC.

The V gene is TRBV2, the J gene TRBJ1-2; the D is unclear. The germline CDR1 and CDR2 sequences are SNHLY and FYNNEI. V was pared by 10 bases and J by 2 bases, with 11 bases between. The CDR3 sequence is 12 residues long. The CDR3 reads CAIQQINYGYTF. The CDR3, as DNA: TGTGCCATACAACAAATAAACTATGGCTACACCTTC.

This clonotype was recorded many times. The chain joins TRBV5-1 to TRBJ2-7; 9 nucleotides match TRBD1. The CDR3 is 14 amino acids. CDR1 SGHRS and CDR2 YFSETQ come from the germline V gene. V lost 2 bases, J lost 5 bases, and 5 bases stayed unmatched. CDR3 DNA: TGCGCCAGCAGCTTACGGGACAGGGCCCACGAGCAGTACTTC. It encodes CASSLRDRAHEQYF.

This clonotype was seen repeatedly, ten times or more. The chain has TRBV15 and TRBJ2-2; D gene uncertain. Per germline, CDR1 LNHNV and CDR2 YYDKDF (reference sequence). With 3 bases removed from V and 4 bases from J, the gap between germline ends came to 6 bases. CDR3 length: 13 amino acids. CDR3 amino acids: CATSRRSTGELFF. For the CDR3, the DNA is TGTGCCACCAGCAGGAGGTCCACCGGGGAGCTGTTTTTT.

This clonotype appeared a few times. J is TRBJ2-4 and V is TRBV11-2; D not certain. This CDR3 spans 18 amino acids. The V end lost 5 bases, the J end lost 0 bases, and 20 bases lay between the germline ends. Germline CDR1 SGHAT, CDR2 FQNNGV. CDR3 nucleotide sequence: TGTGCCAGCAGCCTTAATCGCATTGTCCTACTAGCCAAAAACATTCAGTACTTC. This gives the protein CASSLNRIVLLAKNIQYF.

This clonotype was observed many times. The chain combines TRBV10-3 with TRBJ2-1, with 7 bases lining up with TRBD2. The length of the CDR3 is 15 residues. V lost 2 bases and J lost 0; bases outside the gene matches: 1. CDR1 ENHRY and CDR2 SYGVKD come from the germline V gene. In DNA form, the CDR3 reads TGTGCCATCAGTGAGCGGACTAGCTCCTACAATGAGCAGTTCTTC. Protein sequence: CAISERTSSYNEQFF.

V and J are TRBV2 and TRBJ1-2; TRBD1 matches 7 bases. The CDR3 has 17 residues. Per germline, CDR1 SNHLY and CDR2 FYNNEI. V dropped 6 bases and J dropped 2; count of bases not matched to a gene: 15. This chain's CDR3 is CASSHRGLFAANYGYTF. The CDR3 DNA sequence: TGTGCCAGCAGCCACAGGGGACTCTTCGCAGCCAACTATGGCTACACCTTC.

This clonotype was recorded many times. The genes are TRBV5-1 and TRBJ1-1, with D uncertain. V dropped 4 bases and J dropped 1 base, with 14 bases sitting between them. CDR3 length: 15 amino acids. CDR1 SGHRS and CDR2 YFSETQ come from the germline V gene. DNA for the CDR3: TGCGCCAGCAGCCCTGACCCGAAAAGGAACACTGAAGCTTTCTTT. Translated: CASSPDPKRNTEAFF.

There are many counts of this clonotype. The gene calls are TRBV20-1 and TRBJ2-7, with 9 bases matching TRBD2. The CDR3 sequence is 18 residues long. Germline CDR1 and CDR2: DFQATT and SNEGSKA (reference sequence). Unmatched junction bases numbered 17, after V lost 3 bases and J lost 2 bases. The CDR3, as DNA: TGCAGTGCTAGCCCCCCTCCCGGGGATAGCGGGGGCCCCTACGAGCAGTACTTC. This codes for CSASPPPGDSGGPYEQYF.

This clonotype has ten or more counts. The chain has TRBV27 and TRBJ2-5; 9 nucleotides line up with TRBD1. The CDR3 runs 17 residues. The V segment lost 7 bases and the J segment 5 bases; nucleotides outside the gene matches: 17. Germline V CDR1 and CDR2: MNHEY, SMNVEV (reference sequence). The CDR3 nucleotides are TGTGCCAGCACCCATTCCCAAGGGACAGGGATTCGGGAGACCCAGTACTTC. It is translated as CASTHSQGTGIRETQYF.